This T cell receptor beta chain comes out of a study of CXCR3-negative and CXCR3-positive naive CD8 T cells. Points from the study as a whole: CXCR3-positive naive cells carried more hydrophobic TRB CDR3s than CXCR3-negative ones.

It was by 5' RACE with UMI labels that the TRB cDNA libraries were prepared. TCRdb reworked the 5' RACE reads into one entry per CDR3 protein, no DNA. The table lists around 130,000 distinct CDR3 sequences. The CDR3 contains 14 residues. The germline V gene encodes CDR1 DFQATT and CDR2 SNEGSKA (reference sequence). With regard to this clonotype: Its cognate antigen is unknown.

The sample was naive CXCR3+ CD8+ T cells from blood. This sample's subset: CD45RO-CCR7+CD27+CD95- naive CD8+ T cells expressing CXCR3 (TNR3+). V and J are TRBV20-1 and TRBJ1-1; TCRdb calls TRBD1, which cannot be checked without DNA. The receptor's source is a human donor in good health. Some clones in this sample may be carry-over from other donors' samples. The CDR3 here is CSARNQGMNTEAFF.